The entry below gives a single TCR beta chain sequence along with its context. The entry originates in a study of blood T cell repertoires in COVID-19. About the research overall: Acute and convalescent COVID-19 specimens originated in the United States, Italy and Spain.

Clones were sequenced by immunoSEQ multiplex PCR, and TCRdb holds only the in-frame ones, with some missing. The repertoire includes approximately 280,000 clones, approximately 90% of them detected once, and roughly 5% sits in the top ten. The ends were cut back, 7 bases at V and 7 bases at J, with 14 bases in the middle. Germline-derived CDR1 and CDR2 are SNHLY and FYNNEI. This CDR3 has 12 residues. This receptor was identified in a man aged 35 to 55 with acute or convalescent COVID-19. V gene TRBV2 combines with J gene TRBJ2-7; no definite D call. The sequenced sample consisted of peripheral blood. CDR3 in amino acids: CASKNRVWEQYF. DNA for the CDR3: TGTGCCAGCAAGAACCGGGTCTGGGAGCAGTACTTC.